This T cell receptor (beta chain) was captured by sequencing in a study of response to subunit inactivated influenza vaccine. This clonotype was counted between two and nine times. Looked up from germline, CDR1 is DFQATT and CDR2 is SNEGSKA (reference sequence). This CDR3 has 15 residues. Unmatched junction bases numbered 6, after V lost 6 bases and J lost 1 base. One entry per CDR3 protein, called by TCRdb with MiXCR from the RT-PCR reads. Among roughly 790,000 distinct CDR3 sequences, roughly 20% were seen once, and the ten largest hold roughly 10%. The receptor was derived from a man between 50 and 59 years old who received an inactivated influenza vaccine. The genes are TRBV20-1 and TRBJ2-7, with 13 bases that match TRBD2. The source material was PBMCs from blood, sampled about 5 days after vaccination. The CDR3 DNA sequence: TGCAGTGCACCACTAGCGGGAGGGAGGTCCTACGAGCAGTACTTC. Translation gives CSAPLAGGRSYEQYF.